The 31 T cell receptor beta chains below all came from one sample that was sequenced in a study of tumor and adjacent non-tumor tissue in lung cancer. Three rounds of nested PCR, following a modified ARM-PCR protocol, produced the TCRbeta library. Each CDR3 protein is one row after TCRdb ran MiXCR on the multiplex PCR reads. The top ten hold 15% to 20% of the sample, which has over 110,000 distinct CDR3 sequences, approximately 72% seen once. RNA was extracted from bulk tissue without any cell sorting. Sequencing input: lung tumor tissue. These receptors were collected from a man in his 60s with small cell lung cancer.

A note on this clonotype: A much larger clone differs from this one at a single base, so this may be a read error. The chain combines TRBV6-5 with TRBJ2-7; the D gene is possibly TRBD1 (5 bases). The CDR3 has 15 amino acids. The V end lost 0 bases, the J end lost 4 bases, and 13 bases lay between the germline ends. Germline V gene data show CDR1 as MNHEY and CDR2 as SVGAGI. The CDR3 protein is CASSYSTVLGYEQYF. CDR3 DNA: TGTGCCAGCAGTTACTCGACAGTGCTAGGATACGAGCAGTACTTC.

Points on this clonotype: The conserved final phenylalanine or tryptophan is absent from the CDR3, which likely points to a read error. V usage is TRBV11-1 and J usage is TRBJ2-3; no clear D gene. The germline CDR1 and CDR2 sequences are SGHAT and FQDESV (reference sequence). This CDR3 spans 15 amino acids. CDR3 DNA: TGTGCCAGCAGCTCCCTACCAGCGAGCACAGATGCGCAGTATCTT. It specifies CASSSLPASTDAQYL.

The chain employs TRBV7-9 and TRBJ2-7; 8 bases line up with TRBD1. The CDR3 sequence is 14 residues long. The junction had 3 bases not matched to a gene; V was cut back by 5 bases and J by 0 bases. CDR1 and CDR2 (germline): SEHNR, FQNEAQ (reference sequence). This CDR3 reads CASSLQGGSYEQYV. In nucleotides, the CDR3 is TGTGCCAGCAGCCTACAGGGGGGCTCCTACGAGCAGTACGTC.

The chain joins TRBV5-5 to TRBJ2-7, with no clear D. The CDR3 extends over 15 amino acids. V dropped 3 bases and J dropped 6 bases, with 19 bases sitting between them. The germline V gene has CDR1 SGHKS and CDR2 YYEKEE (reference sequence). CDR3 sequence: CASSSARMRLGEQYF. The CDR3 DNA is TGTGCCAGCAGCTCGGCTAGGATGCGATTAGGCGAGCAGTACTTC. The variable domain in full, with the rest retrieved from reference TRBV5-5 and TRBJ2-7, is DAGVTQSPTHLIKTRGQQVTLRCSPISGHKSVSWYQQVLGQGPQFIFQYYEKEERGRGNFPDRFSARQFPNYSSELNVNALLLGDSALYLCASSSARMRLGEQYFGPGTRLTVT.

This clonotype appeared many times. The V call is TRBV6-1, the J call TRBJ1-5, with 9 bases matching TRBD1. Germline values: CDR1 MNHNS, CDR2 SASEGT. V lost 3 bases, J lost 8 bases, and 8 bases stayed unmatched. CDR3 size: 15 residues. The CDR3 coding sequence is TGTGCCAGCAGTGACCCCGGGACAGGGAGGGAGCCCCAGCATTTT. This codes for CASSDPGTGREPQHF.

To note about this clonotype: A much larger clone is a single base away; this may be a read error. The V and J genes are TRBV20-1 and TRBJ2-3; TRBD2 matches 8 bases. The junction had 11 bases not matched to a gene; V was cut back by 4 bases and J by 5 bases. Germline CDR1 reads DFQATT; CDR2 reads SNEGSKA (reference sequence). CDR3 length: 15 residues. The CDR3 loop is CSAIGLAGTRDTQYF. CDR3 sequence (DNA): TGCAGTGCTATAGGATTAGCGGGGACCAGAGATACGCAGTATTTT.

This clonotype occurred many times. The chain links TRBV20-1 to TRBJ2-1, with D perhaps given as TRBD1 or TRBD2 (6 bases each). V lost 6 bases and J 7 bases, leaving 16 bases between the germline ends. CDR3 length equals 13 residues. In germline, CDR1 is DFQATT, CDR2 SNEGSKA (reference sequence). CDR3 nucleotides: TGCAGTGCCCGCGGCGGGACAAATAATGAGCAGTTCTTC. Translating it yields CSARGGTNNEQFF.

In regard to this clonotype: This may stem from a read error, because a much larger clone lies one nucleotide away. No conserved phenylalanine or tryptophan is present at the end of the CDR3, so a read error is the likely explanation. This chain links TRBV29-1 with TRBJ2-1; 10 bases align to TRBD2. The CDR3 loop spans 13 amino acids. Germline-derived CDR1 and CDR2 are SQVTM and ANQGSEA. V shed 7 bases, J shed 5 bases, and the junction held 5 bases outside the gene matches. CDR3 sequence: CSGEREGHNEQFL. The CDR3 DNA sequence: TGCAGCGGGGAGCGGGAGGGCCACAATGAGCAGTTCTTG.

The V gene is TRBV12-3 or TRBV12-4, the J gene TRBJ1-1; the D is unclear. Trimming shortened V by 7 bases and J by 6 bases, and 9 bases separated the two germline ends. The CDR3 sequence is 11 residues long. The CDR3 DNA sequence: TGTGCCAGCACTGATTTCGCTGAAGCTTTCTTT. Its translation is CASTDFAEAFF.

Comments on this clonotype: This CDR3 fails to terminate in the conserved phenylalanine or tryptophan, so it likely reflects a read error. The V gene is TRBV29-1, the J gene TRBJ1-2; D gene ambiguous. The CDR3 loop spans 13 amino acids. Per germline, CDR1 SQVTM and CDR2 ANQGSEA. V was clipped by 5 bases and J by 6 bases, with 16 bases between them. The chain's CDR3 is CSVKFTVDHGYTL. CDR3 coding DNA: TGCAGCGTTAAATTTACAGTGGATCATGGCTACACCTTA.

The chain joins TRBV5-4 to TRBJ1-2, with 7 bases lining up with TRBD1. The J segment lost 7 bases and the V segment lost 3 bases, leaving 9 bases of the junction unmatched. Germline V gene data show CDR1 as SGHNT and CDR2 as YYREEE (reference sequence). CDR3 length: 14 residues. CDR3 bases: TGTGCCAGCAGCTGGGGACAGCATATGATTGGCTACACCTTC. It is translated as CASSWGQHMIGYTF.

This chain connects TRBV6-6 to TRBJ1-6, with D possibly matching TRBD1 (5 bases). Trimming left V 6 bases short and J 6 bases short, with 9 bases between. This CDR3 comprises 13 residues. Germline V gene data show CDR1 as MNHNY and CDR2 as SVGAGI (reference sequence). This CDR3 is CASSWDFNSPLHF. The CDR3 bases are TGTGCCAGCAGCTGGGACTTTAATTCACCCCTCCACTTT.

A note on this clonotype: A much more abundant neighbour one base away suggests this may be a read error. The V call is TRBV5-5, the J call TRBJ2-5; perhaps D is TRBD1 or TRBD2 (5 bases each). V was pared by 0 bases and J by 5 bases, with 11 bases between. The CDR3 consists of 14 residues. The germline CDR1 and CDR2 sequences are SGHKS and YYEKEE (reference sequence). DNA of the CDR3: TGTGCCAGCAGCTTGGGGGAAGGGACGGAGACCCAGTACTTC. Amino acid sequence: CASSLGEGTETQYF.

The chain employs TRBV6-5 and TRBJ1-2; the D gene is possibly TRBD1 (6 bases). The CDR3 contains 14 residues. Germline CDR1 is MNHEY and CDR2 is SVGAGI. The V end was cut by 0 bases, the J end by 5 bases, with 10 bases between. In DNA, the CDR3 is TGTGCCAGCAGTTACTCGGGGGCCGTATATGGCTACACCTTC. It specifies CASSYSGAVYGYTF.

This clonotype was picked up a small number of times. The chain uses TRBV6-2 or TRBV6-3 and TRBJ2-1, with D perhaps given as TRBD1 or TRBD2 (6 bases each). The length of the CDR3 is 15 residues. Germline V gene data show CDR1 as MNHEY and CDR2 as SVGEGT. The V end was cut by 4 bases, the J end by 2 bases, with 12 bases between. CDR3 in DNA: TGTGCCAGCAGTTTGGAAGGGGGGACCTACAATGAGCAGTTCTTC. Its protein is CASSLEGGTYNEQFF.

Remarks on this clonotype: One end of the junction is discordant with germline, which a read error may explain. This rearrangement joins TRBV4-2 to TRBJ2-7; D unclear. CDR3 length: 14 residues. Germline CDR1 and CDR2: LGHNA and YNFKEQ. CDR3 loop: CASSQDRVGYERYF. The DNA of the CDR3 is TGTGCCAGCAGCCAAGATCGGGTGGGATACGAGCGGTACTTC.

This clonotype has a handful of counts. It may be a read error: a sequence one base away is much more abundant. This chain joins TRBV20-1 and TRBJ1-1; no clear D gene. The CDR3 sequence is 14 residues long. Germline V gene sequence: CDR1 DFQATT, CDR2 SNEGSKA (reference sequence). CDR3 DNA sequence: TGCAGTGTTAGAGATAGACGCTCCTATTCTGAAGCTTTCTTT. Amino acids: CSVRDRRSYSEAFF.

The chain uses TRBV7-9 and TRBJ1-2; D unclear. Germline CDR1 is SEHNR and CDR2 is FQNEAQ (reference sequence). Trimming shortened V by 8 bases and J by 8 bases, and 15 bases separated the two germline ends. The CDR3 length is 12 residues. CDR3 nucleotide sequence: TGTGCCAGCGGTTTGGAGGCGATAGGCTACACCTTC. Translation: CASGLEAIGYTF.

Comments on this clonotype: One junction end does not reproduce the germline sequence, and a read error may be involved. The rearrangement uses TRBV6-2 or TRBV6-3 and TRBJ2-1, with D possibly TRBD2 on 5 matching bases. The germline V gene encodes CDR1 MNHEY and CDR2 SVGEGT. The CDR3 totals 13 residues. In nucleotides, the CDR3 is TGTGTCAGCAGGCCGGGGTCCTACAATGAGCAGTTCTTC. It is translated as CVSRPGSYNEQFF.

This clonotype has a single count. Germline is not matched at one junction end, which may reflect a read error. The chain is built from TRBV28 and TRBJ2-1, with D uncertain. CDR3 length equals 16 residues. Germline loops: CDR1 MDHEN, CDR2 SYDVKM. The CDR3 loop is CASSFLGLHGSDEQLF. In DNA form, the CDR3 reads TGTGCCAGCAGTTTTCTGGGTCTGCATGGATCGGATGAGCAGCTCTTC.

On this clonotype: At one end the junction does not follow the germline gene, possibly because of a read error. The DNA for the CDR3 is TGTACCAGCAGCTTAACAGCCGATACGTGGTATTTT. It yields the protein CTSSLTADTWYF. The chain is built from TRBV11-2 and TRBJ2-3; D is uncertain. This CDR3 is built from 12 residues. Looked up from germline, CDR1 is SGHAT and CDR2 is FQNNGV.

Points on this clonotype: At one end the junction does not follow the germline gene, possibly because of a read error. The J gene is TRBJ2-2, the V gene TRBV12-5, with D possibly being TRBD1 or TRBD2 (5 bases each). This CDR3 has 14 amino acids. Germline assignment: CDR1 LGHNT and CDR2 FRNRAP. CDR3 nucleotides: TGTACTAGTGGTTTGGGGCAGGCGACCGGGGAGCTGTTTTTT. This gives the protein CTSGLGQATGELFF.

This clonotype was counted only a few times. V is TRBV5-4 and J is TRBJ1-2; D may be TRBD1 (5 bases). The CDR3 loop spans 13 amino acids. The germline CDR1 and CDR2 sequences are SGHNT and YYREEE (reference sequence). Deletions cut 4 bases from V and 7 bases from J, with 14 bases between. CDR3 in amino acids: CASSHDRDGGYTF. The CDR3 region has the DNA TGTGCCAGCAGCCACGACAGAGATGGTGGCTACACCTTC.

The gene calls are TRBV6-2 or TRBV6-3 and TRBJ2-3; D gene uncertain. The CDR3 is 14 residues long. Germline V gene lookup returns CDR1 MNHEY and CDR2 SVGEGT. The germline V and J ends were trimmed by 2 bases and 12 bases, with 18 bases remaining between them. The CDR3 region has the DNA TGTGCCAGCAGTTACACTTCGCCCACAGATATACAGTATTTT. It encodes CASSYTSPTDIQYF.

The chain carries TRBV29-1 and TRBJ1-1; 9 nucleotides agree with TRBD1. Germline V gene lookup returns CDR1 SQVTM and CDR2 ANQGSEA. This CDR3 is 13 amino acids long. The V gene end was trimmed by 6 bases and the J gene end by 4 bases; junction bases not matched to a gene: 6. CDR3 sequence reads: CSVRQGDPTEAFF. The CDR3 DNA is TGCAGCGTAAGACAGGGGGACCCCACTGAAGCTTTCTTT.

This clonotype was detected a few times. J is TRBJ2-1 and V is TRBV7-8; TRBD2 matches 8 bases. This CDR3 comprises 16 residues. Germline V gene lookup returns CDR1 SGHVS and CDR2 FQNEAQ. Losses at the gene ends were 5 bases for V and 1 base for J; bases not matched to a gene: 7. CDR3 nucleotides: TGTGCCAGCAGCATGAGACTAGCGTATTCCTACAATGAGCAGTTCTTC. This sequence encodes CASSMRLAYSYNEQFF.

The chain has TRBV6-1 and TRBJ2-5; D is ambiguous. The CDR3 is 11 residues long. Germline V gene sequence: CDR1 MNHNS, CDR2 SASEGT. CDR3 loop: CVCSGRETQYF. CDR3 nucleotides: TGTGTCTGCAGTGGGCGGGAGACCCAGTACTTC.

The chain joins TRBV6-5 to TRBJ2-3; D is uncertain. Trimming removed 2 bases from V and 2 bases from J, with 11 bases in between. CDR3 length: 15 residues. From germline, CDR1 is MNHEY and CDR2 SVGAGI. CDR3 DNA sequence: TGTGCCAGCAGTTACAAGGCGCGAAACACAGATACGCAGTATTTT. It translates to CASSYKARNTDTQYF.

In this sample, this clonotype turned up a few times. The rearrangement uses TRBV5-6 and TRBJ2-5, with unresolved D. V was trimmed by 4 bases and J by 0 bases, leaving 10 bases between them. The CDR3 spans 14 residues. The germline gives CDR1 SGHDT, CDR2 YYEEEE. The CDR3 here is CASSPSMNQETQYF. CDR3 DNA sequence: TGTGCCAGCAGCCCCTCGATGAACCAAGAGACCCAGTACTTC.

Concerning this clonotype itself: A much larger clone is a single base away; this may be a read error. The gene calls are TRBV12-3 or TRBV12-4 and TRBJ2-3, with D unresolved. The CDR3 totals 12 residues. The CDR3 DNA follows: TGTACCAGCAGTTCCTCAGAGACATGGGGGTATTTT. Protein sequence: CTSSSSETWGYF.

This clonotype was found many times. This sequence joins TRBV29-1 and TRBJ1-2; 8 bases line up with TRBD1. Germline V gene sequence: CDR1 SQVTM, CDR2 ANQGSEA. The CDR3 loop spans 14 amino acids. Unmatched junction bases numbered 8, after V lost 6 bases and J lost 2 bases. The CDR3 reads CSVGKDRENYGYTF. Here the CDR3 DNA reads TGCAGCGTGGGCAAGGACAGGGAAAACTATGGCTACACCTTC.